This T cell receptor (beta chain) comes out of a study of shared clonotypes between healthy human individuals. Clones were read by immunoSEQ multiplex PCR, and TCRdb kept only the in-frame ones, dropping some. The table shows around 1.4 million clones, with 97% to 99% occurring only once. Germline CDR1 LNHDA, CDR2 SQIVND (reference sequence). The CDR3 totals 15 residues. V lost 6 bases and J lost 2; bases outside the gene matches: 8. CD4+ cells were split into CD45RA+ naive and CD45RA-negative memory subsets. General study points: Clonotype sharing among donors, it was expected, would be affected by sequencing depth. Only blood underwent sampling, and tissue repertoires likely differ.

In the case of this clone: The antigen is undetermined.

The rearrangement joins TRBV19 to TRBJ2-3; 7 bases match TRBD2. The sequence was collected from a man aged 25 to 45 in good health. Sequencing was carried out using naive CD4+ T cells sorted from blood. Stated subset: CD45RA+ positively selected. This CDR3 reads CASRSPGLNTDTQYF. CDR3 in DNA: TGTGCCAGTAGGTCTCCGGGACTAAACACAGATACGCAGTATTTT.